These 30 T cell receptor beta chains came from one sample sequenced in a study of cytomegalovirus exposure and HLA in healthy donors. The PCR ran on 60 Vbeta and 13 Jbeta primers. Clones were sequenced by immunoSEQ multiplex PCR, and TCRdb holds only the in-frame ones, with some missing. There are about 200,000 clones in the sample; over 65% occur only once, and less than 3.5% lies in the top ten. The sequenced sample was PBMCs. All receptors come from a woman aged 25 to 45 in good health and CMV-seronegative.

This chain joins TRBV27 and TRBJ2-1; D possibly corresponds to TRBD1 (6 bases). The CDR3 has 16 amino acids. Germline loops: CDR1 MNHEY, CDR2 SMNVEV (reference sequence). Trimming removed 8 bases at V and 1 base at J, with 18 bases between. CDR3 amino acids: CASGKQGHHSYNEQFF. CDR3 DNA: TGTGCCAGCGGTAAGCAGGGACACCATTCCTACAATGAGCAGTTCTTC.

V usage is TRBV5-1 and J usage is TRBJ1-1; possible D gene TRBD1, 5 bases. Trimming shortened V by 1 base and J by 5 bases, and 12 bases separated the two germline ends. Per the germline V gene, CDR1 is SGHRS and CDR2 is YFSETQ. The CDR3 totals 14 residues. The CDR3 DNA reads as TGCGCCAGCAGCTTGTCAGGGATGAGGACTGAAGCTTTCTTT. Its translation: CASSLSGMRTEAFF.

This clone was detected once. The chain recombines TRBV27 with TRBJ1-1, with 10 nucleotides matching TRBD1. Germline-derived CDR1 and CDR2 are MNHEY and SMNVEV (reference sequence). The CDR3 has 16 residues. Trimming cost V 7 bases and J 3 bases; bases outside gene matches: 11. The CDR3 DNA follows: TGTGCCAGCACTGACAGGGGGCTACTGGCACACACTGAAGCTTTCTTT. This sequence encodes CASTDRGLLAHTEAFF.

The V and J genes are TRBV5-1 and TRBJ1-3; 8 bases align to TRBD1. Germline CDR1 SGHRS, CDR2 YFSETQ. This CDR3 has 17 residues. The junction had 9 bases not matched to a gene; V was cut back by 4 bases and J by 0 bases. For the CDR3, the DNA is TGCGCCAGCAGCACGTGGACAGGGTCGAGCTCTGGAAACACCATATATTTT. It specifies CASSTWTGSSSGNTIYF.

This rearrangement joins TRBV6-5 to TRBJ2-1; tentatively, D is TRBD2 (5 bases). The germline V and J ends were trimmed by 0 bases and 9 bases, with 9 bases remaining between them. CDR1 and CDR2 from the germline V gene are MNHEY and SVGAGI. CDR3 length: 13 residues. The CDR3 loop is CASSYSPGSEQFF. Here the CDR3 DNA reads TGTGCCAGCAGTTACTCGCCGGGGAGTGAGCAGTTCTTC.

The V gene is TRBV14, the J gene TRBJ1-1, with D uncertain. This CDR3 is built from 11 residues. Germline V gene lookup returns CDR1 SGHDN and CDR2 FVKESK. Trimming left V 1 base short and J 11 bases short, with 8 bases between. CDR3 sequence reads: CASSQVGAAFF. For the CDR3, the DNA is TGTGCCAGCAGCCAAGTCGGTGCGGCTTTCTTT.

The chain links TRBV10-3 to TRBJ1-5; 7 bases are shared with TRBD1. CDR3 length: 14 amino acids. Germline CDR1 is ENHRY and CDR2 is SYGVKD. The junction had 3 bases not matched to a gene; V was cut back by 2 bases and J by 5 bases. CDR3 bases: TGTGCCATCAGTGAGCAGGGGGGCCATCAGCCCCAGCATTTT. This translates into CAISEQGGHQPQHF.

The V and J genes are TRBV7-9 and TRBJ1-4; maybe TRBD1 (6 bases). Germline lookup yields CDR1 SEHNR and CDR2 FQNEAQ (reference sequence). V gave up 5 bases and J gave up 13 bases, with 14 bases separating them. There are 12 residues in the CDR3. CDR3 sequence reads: CASSRDRHGLFF. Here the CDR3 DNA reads TGTGCCAGCAGCCGTGACAGGCATGGACTGTTTTTT.

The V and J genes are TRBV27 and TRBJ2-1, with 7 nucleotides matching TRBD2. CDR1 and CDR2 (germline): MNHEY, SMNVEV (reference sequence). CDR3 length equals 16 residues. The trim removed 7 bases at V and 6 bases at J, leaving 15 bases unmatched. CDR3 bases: TGTGCCAGCATACCGGTGTGGACTAGAGAACGCAATGAGCAGTTCTTC. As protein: CASIPVWTRERNEQFF.

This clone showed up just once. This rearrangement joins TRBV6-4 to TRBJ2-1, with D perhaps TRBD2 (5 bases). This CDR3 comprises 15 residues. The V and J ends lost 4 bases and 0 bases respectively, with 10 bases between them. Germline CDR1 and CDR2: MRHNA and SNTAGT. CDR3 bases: TGTGCCAGCAGTGGGAGGAAGAGCTCCTACAATGAGCAGTTCTTC. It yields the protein CASSGRKSSYNEQFF.

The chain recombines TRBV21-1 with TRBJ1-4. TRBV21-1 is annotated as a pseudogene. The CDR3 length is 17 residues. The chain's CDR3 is CASSNHSGRVGVWKLFF. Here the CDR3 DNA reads TGTGCCAGCAGCAACCACTCCGGGAGGGTAGGGGTTTGGAAACTGTTTTTT.

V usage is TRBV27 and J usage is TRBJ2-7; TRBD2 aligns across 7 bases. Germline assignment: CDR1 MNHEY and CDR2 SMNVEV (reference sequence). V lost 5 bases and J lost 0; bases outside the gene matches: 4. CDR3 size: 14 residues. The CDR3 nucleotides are TGTGCCAGCAGTCTAGCGGCGAGCTCCTACGAGCAGTACTTC. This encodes CASSLAASSYEQYF.

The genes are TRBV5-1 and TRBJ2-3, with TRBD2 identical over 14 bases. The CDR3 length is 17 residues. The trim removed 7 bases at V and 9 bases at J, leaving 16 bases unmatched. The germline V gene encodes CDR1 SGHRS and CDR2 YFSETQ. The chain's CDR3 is CASQTLAGLAGVETQYF. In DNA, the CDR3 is TGCGCCAGCCAGACCCTTGCGGGACTAGCGGGAGTCGAGACGCAGTATTTT. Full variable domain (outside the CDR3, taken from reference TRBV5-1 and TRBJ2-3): KAGVTQTPRYLIKTRGQQVTLSCSPISGHRSVSWYQQTPGQGLQFLFEYFSETQRNKGNFPGRFSGRQFSNSRSEMNVSTLELGDSALYLCASQTLAGLAGVETQYFGPGTRLTVL.

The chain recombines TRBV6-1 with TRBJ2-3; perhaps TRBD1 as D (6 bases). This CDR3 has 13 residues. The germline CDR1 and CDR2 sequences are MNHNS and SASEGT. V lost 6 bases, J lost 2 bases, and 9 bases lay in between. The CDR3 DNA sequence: TGTGCCAGCAGCACAGGGTTCACAGATACGCAGTATTTT. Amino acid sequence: CASSTGFTDTQYF.

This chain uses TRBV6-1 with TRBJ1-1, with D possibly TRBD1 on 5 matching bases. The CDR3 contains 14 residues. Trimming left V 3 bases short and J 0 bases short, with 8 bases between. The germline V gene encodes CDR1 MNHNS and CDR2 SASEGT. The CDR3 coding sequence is TGTGCCAGCAGTGAGTCAGGGCTGAACACTGAAGCTTTCTTT. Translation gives CASSESGLNTEAFF.

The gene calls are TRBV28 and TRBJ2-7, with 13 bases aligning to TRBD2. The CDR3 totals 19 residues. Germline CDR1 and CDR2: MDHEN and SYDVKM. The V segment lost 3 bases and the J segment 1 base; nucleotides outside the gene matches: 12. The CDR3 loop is CASSFGLTSGGKLSYEQYF. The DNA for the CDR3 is TGTGCCAGCAGTTTCGGTCTGACTAGCGGGGGGAAATTATCCTACGAGCAGTACTTC.

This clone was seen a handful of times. CDR3: CASSQPDRDLFF. CDR3 bases: TGCGCCAGCAGCCAACCCGACAGGGATCTGTTCTTC. The V gene is TRBV4-1, the J gene TRBJ2-1, with 7 bases aligning to TRBD1. CDR1 and CDR2 from the germline V gene are MGHRA and YSYEKL. The CDR3 spans 12 residues. J lost 15 bases, V lost 2 bases, and 7 bases had no gene match.

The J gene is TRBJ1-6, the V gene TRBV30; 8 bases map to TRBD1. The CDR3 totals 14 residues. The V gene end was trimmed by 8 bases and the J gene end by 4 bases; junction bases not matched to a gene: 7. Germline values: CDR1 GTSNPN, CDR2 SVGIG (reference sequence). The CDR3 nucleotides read TGTGCCGCCTGGACAGGGTTTTATAATTCACCCCTCCACTTT. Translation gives CAAWTGFYNSPLHF.

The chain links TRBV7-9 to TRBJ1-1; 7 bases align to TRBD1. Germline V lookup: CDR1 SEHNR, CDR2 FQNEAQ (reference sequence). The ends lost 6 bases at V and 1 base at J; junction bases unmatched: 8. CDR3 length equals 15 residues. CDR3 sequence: CASSPPGQRNTEAFF. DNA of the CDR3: TGTGCCAGCAGTCCCCCGGGACAGAGGAACACTGAAGCTTTCTTT.

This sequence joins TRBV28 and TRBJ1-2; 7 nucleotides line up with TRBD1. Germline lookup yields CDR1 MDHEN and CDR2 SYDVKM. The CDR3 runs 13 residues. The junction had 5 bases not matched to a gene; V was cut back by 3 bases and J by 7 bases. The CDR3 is CASSFVYRGGYTF. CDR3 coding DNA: TGTGCCAGCAGTTTTGTATACAGGGGTGGCTACACCTTC.

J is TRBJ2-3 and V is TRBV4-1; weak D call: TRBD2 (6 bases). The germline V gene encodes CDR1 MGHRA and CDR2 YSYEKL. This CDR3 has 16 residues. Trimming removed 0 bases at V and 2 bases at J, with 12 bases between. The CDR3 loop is CASSQEGGVNTDTQYF. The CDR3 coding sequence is TGCGCCAGCAGCCAAGAAGGAGGGGTGAACACAGATACGCAGTATTTT.

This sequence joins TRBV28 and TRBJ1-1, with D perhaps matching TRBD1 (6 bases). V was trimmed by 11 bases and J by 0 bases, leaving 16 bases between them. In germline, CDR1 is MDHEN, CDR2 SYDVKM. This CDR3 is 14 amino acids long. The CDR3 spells CAAEGRGLNTEAFF. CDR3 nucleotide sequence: TGTGCCGCCGAGGGAAGGGGGTTGAACACTGAAGCTTTCTTT.

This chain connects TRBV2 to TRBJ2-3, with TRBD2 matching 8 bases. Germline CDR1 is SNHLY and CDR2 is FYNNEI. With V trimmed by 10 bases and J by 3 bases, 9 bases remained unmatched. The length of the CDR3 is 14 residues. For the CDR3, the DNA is TGTGCCAAAAGCGGGAGTACTTTAACAGATACGCAGTATTTT. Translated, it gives CAKSGSTLTDTQYF.

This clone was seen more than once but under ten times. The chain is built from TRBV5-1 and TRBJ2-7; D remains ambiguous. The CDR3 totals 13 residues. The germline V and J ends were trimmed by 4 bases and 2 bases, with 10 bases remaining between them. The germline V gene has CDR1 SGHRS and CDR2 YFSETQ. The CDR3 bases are TGCGCCAGCAGCCAACTTATAACCTACGAGCAGTACTTC. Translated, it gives CASSQLITYEQYF. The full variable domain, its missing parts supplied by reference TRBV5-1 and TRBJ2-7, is KAGVTQTPRYLIKTRGQQVTLSCSPISGHRSVSWYQQTPGQGLQFLFEYFSETQRNKGNFPGRFSGRQFSNSRSEMNVSTLELGDSALYLCASSQLITYEQYFGPGTRLTVT.

The DNA for the CDR3 is TGTGCCAGCAGCCCCAGGCTCACAGGGGGCAGTGGCTACACCTTC. It encodes CASSPRLTGGSGYTF. The V call is TRBV9, the J call TRBJ1-2; 9 nucleotides line up with TRBD1. V lost 4 bases and J lost 7; bases outside the gene matches: 11. Germline V lookup: CDR1 SGDLS, CDR2 YYNGEE. The CDR3 runs 15 residues.

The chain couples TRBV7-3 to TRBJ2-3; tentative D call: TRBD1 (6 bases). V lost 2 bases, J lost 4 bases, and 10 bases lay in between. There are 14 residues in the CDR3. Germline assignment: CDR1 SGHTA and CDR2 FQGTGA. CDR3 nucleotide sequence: TGTGCCAGCAGCTTATTGGGGGCCGCAGATACGCAGTATTTT. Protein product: CASSLLGAADTQYF.

The CDR3 spells CASSEAGGPYNEQFF. The CDR3 DNA follows: TGTGCCAGCAGCGAAGCGGGGGGGCCCTACAATGAGCAGTTCTTC. The chain uses TRBV9 and TRBJ2-1; 10 bases agree with TRBD2. Per germline, CDR1 SGDLS and CDR2 YYNGEE. Trimming took 3 bases from V and 2 from J; bases not matched to a gene: 2. CDR3 size: 15 residues.

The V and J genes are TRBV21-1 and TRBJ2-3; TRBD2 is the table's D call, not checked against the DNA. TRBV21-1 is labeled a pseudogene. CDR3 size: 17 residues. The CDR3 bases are TGTGCCAGCAGCAAAGTGGGAGCGGGAGTACGGACAGATACGCAGTATTTT. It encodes CASSKVGAGVRTDTQYF.

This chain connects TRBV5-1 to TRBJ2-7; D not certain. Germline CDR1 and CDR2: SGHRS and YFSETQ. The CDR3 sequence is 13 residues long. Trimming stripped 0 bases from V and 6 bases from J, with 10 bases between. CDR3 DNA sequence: TGCGCCAGCAGCTTGGAGTGGTCGGGCGAGCAGTACTTC. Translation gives CASSLEWSGEQYF. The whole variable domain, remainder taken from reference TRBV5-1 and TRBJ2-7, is KAGVTQTPRYLIKTRGQQVTLSCSPISGHRSVSWYQQTPGQGLQFLFEYFSETQRNKGNFPGRFSGRQFSNSRSEMNVSTLELGDSALYLCASSLEWSGEQYFGPGTRLTVT.

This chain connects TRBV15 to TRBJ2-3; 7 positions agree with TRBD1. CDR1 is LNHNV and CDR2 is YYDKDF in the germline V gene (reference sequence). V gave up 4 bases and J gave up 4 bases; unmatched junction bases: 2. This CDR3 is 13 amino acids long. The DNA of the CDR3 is TGTGCCACCAGCAAGGGGGCCCCAGATACGCAGTATTTT. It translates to CATSKGAPDTQYF.